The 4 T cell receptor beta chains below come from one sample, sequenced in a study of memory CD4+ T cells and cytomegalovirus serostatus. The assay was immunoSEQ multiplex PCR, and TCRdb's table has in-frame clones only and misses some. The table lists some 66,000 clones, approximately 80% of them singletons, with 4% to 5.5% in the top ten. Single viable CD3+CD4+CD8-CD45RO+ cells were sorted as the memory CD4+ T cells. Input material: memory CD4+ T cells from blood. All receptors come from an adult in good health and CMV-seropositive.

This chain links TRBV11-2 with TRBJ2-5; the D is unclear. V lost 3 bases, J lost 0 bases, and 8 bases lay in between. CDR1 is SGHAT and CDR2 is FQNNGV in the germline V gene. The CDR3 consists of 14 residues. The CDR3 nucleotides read TGTGCCAGCAGCTTGCGATCCGACCAAGAGACCCAGTACTTC. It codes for CASSLRSDQETQYF.

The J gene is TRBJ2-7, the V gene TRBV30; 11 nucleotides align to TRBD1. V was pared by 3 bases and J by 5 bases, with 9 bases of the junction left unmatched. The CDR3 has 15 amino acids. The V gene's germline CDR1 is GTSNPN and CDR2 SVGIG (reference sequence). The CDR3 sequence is CAWRAPGQGVNEQYF. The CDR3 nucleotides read TGTGCCTGGAGGGCACCGGGACAGGGGGTTAACGAGCAGTACTTC.

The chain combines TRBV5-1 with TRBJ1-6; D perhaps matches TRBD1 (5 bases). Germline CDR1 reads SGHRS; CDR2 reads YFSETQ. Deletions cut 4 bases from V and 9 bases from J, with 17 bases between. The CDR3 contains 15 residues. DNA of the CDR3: TGCGCCAGCAGCCTTGGGACGGAGGACCTTTCACCCCTCCACTTT. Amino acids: CASSLGTEDLSPLHF.

The CDR3 DNA follows: TGTGCCAGCAGCTTGGGGATTAGCGGGAATGCCGGGGAGCTGTTTTTT. This codes for CASSLGISGNAGELFF. This chain uses TRBV11-3 with TRBJ2-2, with 8 bases identical to TRBD2. The V and J ends lost 3 bases and 6 bases, in that order; junction bases with no gene match: 9. CDR3 length: 16 residues. Germline loops: CDR1 SGHNT, CDR2 YENEEA.